These T cell receptor beta chains were read from a single sample in a study of blood T cell repertoires in COVID-19. Sequenced by immunoSEQ multiplex PCR; TCRdb stores in-frame clones only, minus some. Found here are about 350,000 clones, around 88% of them singletons; the top ten hold 7.1%. The specimen sequenced was peripheral blood. Receptors were obtained from a woman in her sixties with COVID-19, enrolled during active disease. Both conserved end residues are part of each CDR3. Each record gives: CDR3 length, J gene, V gene, CDR3 protein.

CDR3 length: 13
J gene: TRBJ1-1
V gene: TRBV12-3/TRBV12-4
CDR3 protein: CASRSTVNTEAFF

CDR3 length: 12
J gene: TRBJ1-1
V gene: TRBV11-3
CDR3 protein: CASSFMNTEAFF

CDR3 length: 16
J gene: TRBJ1-5
V gene: TRBV6-2/TRBV6-3
CDR3 protein: CASSYSPERRGQPQHF

CDR3 length: 15
J gene: TRBJ2-1
V gene: TRBV6-5
CDR3 protein: CASSPPTSSYNEQFF

CDR3 length: 13
J gene: TRBJ2-7
V gene: TRBV29-1
CDR3 protein: CSAQRQGANEQYF

CDR3 length: 13
J gene: TRBJ2-7
V gene: TRBV7-2
CDR3 protein: CASSLELSYEQYF

CDR3 length: 15
J gene: TRBJ1-1
V gene: TRBV30
CDR3 protein: CAWQTGALATTEAFF

CDR3 length: 14
J gene: TRBJ2-7
V gene: TRBV30
CDR3 protein: CAWSVGAGRGEQYF

CDR3 length: 14
J gene: TRBJ2-1
V gene: TRBV20-1
CDR3 protein: CSASPQLSYNEQFF

CDR3 length: 14
J gene: TRBJ2-1
V gene: TRBV7-3
CDR3 protein: CASSPRSGDNEQFF

CDR3 length: 12
J gene: TRBJ2-2
V gene: TRBV9
CDR3 protein: CASSVAGGELFF

CDR3 length: 14
J gene: TRBJ1-1
V gene: TRBV6-1
CDR3 protein: CASSEPGQNTEAFF

CDR3 length: 16
J gene: TRBJ2-3
V gene: TRBV6-5
CDR3 protein: CASSYSRRESTDTQYF

CDR3 length: 16
J gene: TRBJ2-7
V gene: TRBV11-1
CDR3 protein: CASSLSFSGEGYEQYF

CDR3 length: 14
J gene: TRBJ1-4
V gene: TRBV7-3
CDR3 protein: CASSLGGNNEKLFF

CDR3 length: 16
J gene: TRBJ2-4
V gene: TRBV20-1
CDR3 protein: CSASSGTSGGQNIQYF

CDR3 length: 12
J gene: TRBJ1-5
V gene: TRBV27
CDR3 protein: CASGTYNQPQHF

CDR3 length: 13
J gene: TRBJ2-7
V gene: TRBV7-8
CDR3 protein: CASSHRVMSEQYF

CDR3 length: 19
J gene: TRBJ2-1
V gene: TRBV5-1
CDR3 protein: CASSLPPGSGASSYNEQFF

CDR3 length: 14
J gene: TRBJ1-4
V gene: TRBV11-1
CDR3 protein: CASSLRQGGEKLFF

CDR3 length: 17
J gene: TRBJ2-2
V gene: TRBV18
CDR3 protein: CASSPPGSTFYTGELFF

CDR3 length: 16
J gene: TRBJ1-5
V gene: TRBV4-1
CDR3 protein: CASSLEGGGGNQPQHF

CDR3 length: 15
J gene: TRBJ1-6
V gene: TRBV6-4
CDR3 protein: CASSDSPGRYSPLHF

CDR3 length: 16
J gene: TRBJ1-2
V gene: TRBV6-6
CDR3 protein: CASTQRGTGGAYGYTF

CDR3 length: 15
J gene: TRBJ2-5
V gene: TRBV27
CDR3 protein: CASKPGLAGEETQYF

CDR3 length: 15
J gene: TRBJ2-7
V gene: TRBV5-6
CDR3 protein: CASSFSRDSFYEQYF

CDR3 length: 16
J gene: TRBJ2-5
V gene: TRBV7-8
CDR3 protein: CASSLAGGGASRAQYF

CDR3 length: 14
J gene: TRBJ1-1
V gene: TRBV5-1
CDR3 protein: CASSWNRANTEAFF

CDR3 length: 15
J gene: TRBJ2-2
V gene: TRBV18
CDR3 protein: CASSPPIGNTGELFF

CDR3 length: 13
J gene: TRBJ1-5
V gene: TRBV29-1
CDR3 protein: CSVAYSLNQPQHF

CDR3 length: 14
J gene: TRBJ1-5
V gene: TRBV27
CDR3 protein: CASSLIPGGQPQHF

CDR3 length: 16
J gene: TRBJ1-1
V gene: TRBV5-1
CDR3 protein: CASSLDTGGRNTEAFF

CDR3 length: 14
J gene: TRBJ1-2
V gene: TRBV18
CDR3 protein: CASSLQGVNYGYTF

CDR3 length: 15
J gene: TRBJ1-5
V gene: TRBV5-6
CDR3 protein: CASRLGSGIDQPQHF

CDR3 length: 13
J gene: TRBJ1-2
V gene: TRBV5-1
CDR3 protein: CASSAGQGKGYTF

CDR3 length: 18
J gene: TRBJ2-2
V gene: TRBV15
CDR3 protein: CATSRGKGQSRNTGELFF

CDR3 length: 13
J gene: TRBJ1-1
V gene: TRBV24-1
CDR3 protein: CATSGLGDTEAFF

CDR3 length: 15
J gene: TRBJ2-2
V gene: TRBV27
CDR3 protein: CATGQGGRNTGELFF

CDR3 length: 14
J gene: TRBJ2-5
V gene: TRBV4-2
CDR3 protein: CASGTSGGQETQYF

CDR3 length: 14
J gene: TRBJ2-3
V gene: TRBV5-6
CDR3 protein: CASSSLAGTDTQYF

CDR3 length: 15
J gene: TRBJ2-3
V gene: TRBV18
CDR3 protein: CASSPTQEGTDTQYF

CDR3 length: 15
J gene: TRBJ2-7
V gene: TRBV7-3
CDR3 protein: CASSLSGGFSYEQYF

CDR3 length: 14
J gene: TRBJ2-3
V gene: TRBV4-1
CDR3 protein: CASSPGQSTDTQYF

CDR3 length: 16
J gene: TRBJ2-1
V gene: TRBV5-5
CDR3 protein: CASSLELKSSYNEQFF

CDR3 length: 17
J gene: TRBJ2-5
V gene: TRBV9
CDR3 protein: CASSVGGSGGEGETQYF

CDR3 length: 20
J gene: TRBJ2-1
V gene: TRBV3-1/TRBV3-2
CDR3 protein: CASSPSPGLAGGLSYNEQFF

CDR3 length: 11
J gene: TRBJ2-1
V gene: TRBV7-2
CDR3 protein: CASTVGAEQFF